Sequencing of this T cell receptor (beta chain) was carried out in a study of blood T cell repertoires in COVID-19. Study context: The analysed material was cDNA or gDNA that came from T cells, B-cell-depleted T cells, or PBMCs.

The assay was immunoSEQ multiplex PCR, and TCRdb's table has in-frame clones only and misses some. Altogether 220,000 or so clones are present, around 89% being singletons, with the ten largest covering 0.85% to 0.9%. The sequencing input was PBMCs or T cells enriched from blood (not recorded which). This TCR derives from a man aged 45-65 years who had been exposed to COVID-19.

CDR3 amino acids: CASSAPGGITGELFF. The CDR3 bases are TGCGCCAGCTCCGCCCCGGGGGGCATCACCGGGGAGCTGTTTTTT. The V gene is TRBV5-1, the J gene TRBJ2-2; weak D call: TRBD2 (7 bases). CDR3 size: 15 residues. The germline CDR1 and CDR2 sequences are SGHRS and YFSETQ. The V gene lost 7 bases and the J gene lost 4 bases, with 17 bases spanning the gap.